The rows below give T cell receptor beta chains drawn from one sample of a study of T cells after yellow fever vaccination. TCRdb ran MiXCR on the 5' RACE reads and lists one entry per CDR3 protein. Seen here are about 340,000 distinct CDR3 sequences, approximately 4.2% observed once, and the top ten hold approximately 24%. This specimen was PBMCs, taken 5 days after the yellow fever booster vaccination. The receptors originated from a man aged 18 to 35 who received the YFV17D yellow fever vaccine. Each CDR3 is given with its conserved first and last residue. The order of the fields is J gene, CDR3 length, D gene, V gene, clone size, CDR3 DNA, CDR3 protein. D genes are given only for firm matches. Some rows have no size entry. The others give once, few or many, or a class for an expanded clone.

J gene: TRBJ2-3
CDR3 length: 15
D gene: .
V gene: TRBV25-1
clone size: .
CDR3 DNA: TGTGCCAGCAGTGAAACGGGCCGTAGCACAGATACGCAGTATTTT
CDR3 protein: CASSETGRSTDTQYF

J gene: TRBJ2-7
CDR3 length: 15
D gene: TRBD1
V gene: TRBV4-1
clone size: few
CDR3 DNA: TGCGCCAGCAGTTACTCGGGACAGGGCACCTACGAGCAGTACTTC
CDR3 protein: CASSYSGQGTYEQYF

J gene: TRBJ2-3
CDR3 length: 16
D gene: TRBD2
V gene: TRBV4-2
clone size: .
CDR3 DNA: TGTGCCAGCAGACTAGCGGGGGGGCCCGGCACAGATACGCAGTATTTT
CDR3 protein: CASRLAGGPGTDTQYF

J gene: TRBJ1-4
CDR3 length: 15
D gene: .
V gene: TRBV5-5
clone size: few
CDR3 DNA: TGTGCCAGCAGCTTGGTACAGGGCCCTAATGAAAAACTGTTTTTT
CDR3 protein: CASSLVQGPNEKLFF

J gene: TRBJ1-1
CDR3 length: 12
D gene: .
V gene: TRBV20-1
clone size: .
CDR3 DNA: TGCAGTGCTAGACCAGGGGACACTGAAGCTTTCTTT
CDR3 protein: CSARPGDTEAFF

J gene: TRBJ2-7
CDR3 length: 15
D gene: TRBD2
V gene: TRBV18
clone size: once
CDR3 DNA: TGTGCCAGCTCCCGAGGACTAGCGGGAGACCCCGAGCAGTACTTC
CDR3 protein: CASSRGLAGDPEQYF

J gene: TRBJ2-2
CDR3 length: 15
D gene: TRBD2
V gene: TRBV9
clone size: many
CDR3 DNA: TGTGCCAGCAGCGTAGGCGGGGGGAACACCGGGGAGCTGTTTTTT
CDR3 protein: CASSVGGGNTGELFF

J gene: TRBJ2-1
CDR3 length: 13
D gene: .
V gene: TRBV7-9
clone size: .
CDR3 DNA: TGTGCCAGCAGCCAAACAGAATACAATGAGCAGTTCTTC
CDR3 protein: CASSQTEYNEQFF

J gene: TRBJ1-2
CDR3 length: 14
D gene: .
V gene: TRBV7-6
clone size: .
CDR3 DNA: TGTGCCAGCAGCTTAGCTCAGGGCCCGGTCGGCTACACCTTC
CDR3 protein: CASSLAQGPVGYTF

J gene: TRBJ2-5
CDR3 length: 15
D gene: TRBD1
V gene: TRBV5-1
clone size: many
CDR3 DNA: TGCGCCAGCACCTCGACGACAGGGACGGGAGAGACCCAGTACTTC
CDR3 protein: CASTSTTGTGETQYF

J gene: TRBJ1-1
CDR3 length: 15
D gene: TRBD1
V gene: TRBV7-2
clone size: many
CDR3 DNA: TGTGCCAGCAGCTTAGGACAGGGGCAGATCACTGAAGCTTTCTTT
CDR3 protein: CASSLGQGQITEAFF

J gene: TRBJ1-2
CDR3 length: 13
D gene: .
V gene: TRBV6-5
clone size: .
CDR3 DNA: TGTGCCAGCAGGGCGACAGGCTCTGGTGGCTACACCTTC
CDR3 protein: CASRATGSGGYTF

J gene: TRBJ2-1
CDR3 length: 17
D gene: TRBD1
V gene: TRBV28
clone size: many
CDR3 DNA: TGTGCCAGCAGTTTACGCCCGGGACAGGGTTTAAAGGATGAGCAGTTCTTC
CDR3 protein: CASSLRPGQGLKDEQFF

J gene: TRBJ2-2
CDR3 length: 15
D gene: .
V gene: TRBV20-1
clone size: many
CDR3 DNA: TGCAGTGCTTCTCCCGACAGAATGGGCACCGGGGAGCTGTTTTTT
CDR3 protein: CSASPDRMGTGELFF

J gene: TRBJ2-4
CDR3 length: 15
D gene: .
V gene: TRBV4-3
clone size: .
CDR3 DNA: TGCGCCAGCAGCCAAGGTCAGGGCGCCAAAAACATTCAGTACTTC
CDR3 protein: CASSQGQGAKNIQYF

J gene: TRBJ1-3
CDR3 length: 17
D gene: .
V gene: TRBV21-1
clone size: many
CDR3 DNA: TGTGCCAGCAGCAAATTCAGGGGCCGGCTTTGGGGAAACACCATATATTTT
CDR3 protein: CASSKFRGRLWGNTIYF

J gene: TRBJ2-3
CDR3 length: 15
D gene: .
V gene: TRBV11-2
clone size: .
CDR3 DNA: TGTGCCAGCAGCCCACGGGGAAGGGACACAGATACGCAGTATTTT
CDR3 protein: CASSPRGRDTDTQYF

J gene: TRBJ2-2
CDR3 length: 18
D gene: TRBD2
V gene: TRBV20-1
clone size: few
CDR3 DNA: TGCAGTGCTAGAGATTGGGATAGCGGGGGACCGAACACCGGGGAGCTGTTTTTT
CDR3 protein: CSARDWDSGGPNTGELFF

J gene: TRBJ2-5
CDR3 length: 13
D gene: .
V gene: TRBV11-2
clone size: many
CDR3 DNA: TGTGCCAGCAGCCAGGCGGTCCTCGGGACCCAGTACTTC
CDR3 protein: CASSQAVLGTQYF

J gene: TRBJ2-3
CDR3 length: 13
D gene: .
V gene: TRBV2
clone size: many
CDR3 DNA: TGTGCCAGCCTTGAAAGACGGACAGATACGCAGTATTTT
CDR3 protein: CASLERRTDTQYF

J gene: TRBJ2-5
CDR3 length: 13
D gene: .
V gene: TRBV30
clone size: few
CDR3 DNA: TGTGCCTGGAGTGCTTCGACCTCGCGGACCCAGTACTTC
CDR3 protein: CAWSASTSRTQYF

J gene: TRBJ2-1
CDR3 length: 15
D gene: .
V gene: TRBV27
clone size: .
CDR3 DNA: TGTGCCAGCAGTTTAGACACTGGGGATTTTAATGAGCAGTTCTTC
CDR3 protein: CASSLDTGDFNEQFF

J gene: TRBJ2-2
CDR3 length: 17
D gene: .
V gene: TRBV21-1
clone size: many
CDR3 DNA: TGTGCCAGCAGCAAATCCGGCAGCGGGGGGGCCTCCGGGGAGCTGTTTTTT
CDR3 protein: CASSKSGSGGASGELFF

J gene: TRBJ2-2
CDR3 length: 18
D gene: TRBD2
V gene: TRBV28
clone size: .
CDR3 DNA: TGTGCCAGCAGTTTTGTAGCGGGGGGCCCCCTCGGTGTCGGGGAGCTGTTTTTT
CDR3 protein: CASSFVAGGPLGVGELFF

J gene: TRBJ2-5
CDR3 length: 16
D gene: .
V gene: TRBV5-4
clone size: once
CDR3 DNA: TGTGCCAGCAGCTCCCGCCTGCCGGGGGCGGGGGAGACCCAGTACTTC
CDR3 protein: CASSSRLPGAGETQYF

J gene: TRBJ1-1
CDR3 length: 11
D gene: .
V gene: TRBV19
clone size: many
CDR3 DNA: TGTGCCAGTAGTGTTAACACTGAAGCTTTCTTT
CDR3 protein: CASSVNTEAFF

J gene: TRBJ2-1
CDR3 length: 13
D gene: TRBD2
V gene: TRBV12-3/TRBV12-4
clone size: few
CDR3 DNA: TGTGCCAGCAGTTCAGCGGGGGACAATGAGCAGTTCTTC
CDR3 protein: CASSSAGDNEQFF

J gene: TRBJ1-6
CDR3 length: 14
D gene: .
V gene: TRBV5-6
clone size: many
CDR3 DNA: TGTGCCAGCAGCCGAAAAGGGGAAGGCTCACCCCTCCACTTT
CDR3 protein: CASSRKGEGSPLHF

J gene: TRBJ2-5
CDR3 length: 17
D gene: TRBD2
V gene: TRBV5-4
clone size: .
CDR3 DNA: TGTGCCAGCAGCTTGGATCCGTCTAGCGGGTCCCAAGAGACCCAGTACTTC
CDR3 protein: CASSLDPSSGSQETQYF